These T cell receptor beta chains were read from a single sample in a study of cytomegalovirus exposure and HLA in healthy donors. Method: immunoSEQ multiplex PCR; TCRdb's copy keeps in-frame clones and lacks some. Among some 94,000 clones listed, approximately 70% were seen once. The sample comprised PBMCs. These receptor sequences come from a middle-aged man in good health and CMV-seronegative. CDR3s include the opening cysteine and the closing phenylalanine or tryptophan. The D gene is left open where the match is weak. The listing skips clone size in some rows; elsewhere it reads once, few, many or a size class.

j_call clone_size d_call v_call cdr3_nt cdr3_aa
TRBJ1-1 NA NA TRBV9 TGTGCCAGCAGCGTAGGCGGTTCTGACGCTGAAGCTTTCTTT CASSVGGSDAEAFF
TRBJ2-5 NA NA TRBV19 TGTGCCAGTAGTATTAATTGCCGGGGTTTCCCGAGGGAAACTAGGAGACCGGTCCAAGAGACCCAGTACTTC CASSINCRGFPRETRRPVQETQYF
TRBJ2-5 NA NA TRBV18 TGTGCCAGCTCTTTAGAGGAGACCCAGTACTTC CASSLEETQYF
TRBJ1-1 NA NA TRBV30 TGTGCCTGGAGTGTATCTCTGAACACTGAAGCTTTCTTT CAWSVSLNTEAFF
TRBJ2-3 once TRBD2 TRBV29-1 TGCAGCGTTGAAGATCATTTAGCGGGGCTCACAGATACGCAGTATTTT CSVEDHLAGLTDTQYF
TRBJ2-2 NA NA TRBV5-1 TGCGCCAGCAGCTTCGGGGGTAGTACCGGGGAGCTGTTTTTT CASSFGGSTGELFF
TRBJ1-2 NA NA TRBV10-3 TGTGCCATCAGTGATCCGGGACTTGGGGGCTACACCTTC CAISDPGLGGYTF
TRBJ1-4 NA NA TRBV7-2 TGTGCCAGCAGCTTCCGGGAAAAACTGTTTTTT CASSFREKLFF
TRBJ2-2 NA NA TRBV30 TGTGCCTGGACCAGACGGGGGTCCCTCCCGAACACCGGGGAGCTGTTTTTT CAWTRRGSLPNTGELFF
TRBJ2-1 once NA TRBV7-6 TGTGCCAGCAGCGCCGCGGGTACCACTTACAATGAGCAGTTCTTC CASSAAGTTYNEQFF
TRBJ2-1 once NA TRBV5-1 TGCGCCAGCTGGACTACCTACAATGAGCAGTTCTTC CASWTTYNEQFF
TRBJ2-1 NA TRBD2 TRBV6-5 TGTGCCAGCAGTTACTCCGGACTAGCGGGGGAAAATGAGCAGTTCTTC CASSYSGLAGENEQFF
TRBJ1-1 NA NA TRBV25-1 TGTGCCAGCAGTGTTGGGGACACAACCACCCCCACTTTCTTT CASSVGDTTTPTFF
TRBJ2-5 NA NA TRBV12-2 TGTGCAAGTCGCGTTGCCGGGACAGGGTTCCAAGAGACCCAGTACTTC CASRVAGTGFQETQYF
TRBJ2-5 NA TRBD2 TRBV4-2 TGTGCCAGCAGCCAAGTTGGCGGGGGGTACCAAGAGACCCAGTACTTC CASSQVGGGYQETQYF
TRBJ2-5 NA TRBD1 TRBV5-6 TGTGCCAGCAGCCCGGGGACAGCCCACCCCCAGTACTTC CASSPGTAHPQYF
TRBJ2-4 NA NA TRBV11-3 TGTGCCAGCAGCTCGTACAGAGCCAAAAACATTCAGTACTTC CASSSYRAKNIQYF
TRBJ2-1 NA NA TRBV6-1 TGTGCCAGCAGTGAACATGGGAGTATTGGGAATGAGCAGTTCTTC CASSEHGSIGNEQFF
TRBJ2-1 NA TRBD2 TRBV7-9 TGTGCCAGCAGCTTACCCGACGGGACTAGCGGGATTCGTGAGCAGTTCTTC CASSLPDGTSGIREQFF
TRBJ1-5 NA TRBD1 TRBV19 TGTGCCAGTAGTATAGGTCGGACAGGGAATCAGCCCCAGCATTTT CASSIGRTGNQPQHF
TRBJ1-3 NA NA TRBV30 TGTGCCTGGAGCCCTCTTGGCGGAGCCAGTTGGAACACCATATATTTT CAWSPLGGASWNTIYF